The 22 T cell receptor beta chains below come from one sample, sequenced in a study of T-cell memory formation after mild COVID-19. MiXCR, applied by TCRdb to the 5' RACE reads, yields one record per CDR3 protein. The repertoire consists of around 300,000 distinct CDR3 sequences, with roughly 17% occurring once and the leading ten covering under 30%. What was sequenced was PBMCs or a T cell subset sorted from them (not recorded which). The origin of the receptors is a man aged 18-30 years who had mild COVID-19 (a few samples of this study predate the infection). Cell type and time point are not known.

The DNA of the CDR3 is TGTGCCAGCAGCCACACCGGACAGATATACAATGAGCAGTTCTTC. It encodes CASSHTGQIYNEQFF. The J gene is TRBJ2-1, the V gene TRBV3-1, with D possibly TRBD1 on 6 matching bases. This CDR3 comprises 15 residues. V was trimmed by 3 bases and J by 4 bases, leaving 13 bases between them. The germline V gene has CDR1 LGHDT and CDR2 YNNKEL (reference sequence).

The gene calls are TRBV6-5 and TRBJ2-6; D gene unclear. Germline CDR1 and CDR2: MNHEY and SVGAGI. Trimming stripped 0 bases from V and 4 bases from J, with 10 bases between. The CDR3 runs to 16 residues. The CDR3 loop reads CASSYSWVTGANVLTF. The CDR3 DNA reads as TGTGCCAGCAGTTACTCCTGGGTCACCGGGGCCAACGTCCTGACTTTC.

The rearrangement links TRBV7-3 to TRBJ2-2; a possible D gene is TRBD2 (5 bases). Germline CDR1 and CDR2: SGHTA and FQGTGA. The CDR3 covers 13 residues. With 1 base removed from V and 9 bases from J, the gap between germline ends came to 9 bases. The CDR3 loop reads CASSLISGRELFF. CDR3 nucleotide sequence: TGTGCCAGCAGCTTAATCTCCGGGAGGGAGCTGTTTTTT.

This chain uses TRBV7-6 with TRBJ1-2; possibly TRBD1 for D (6 bases). V lost 5 bases, J lost 5 bases, and 9 bases lay in between. Germline-derived CDR1 and CDR2 are SGHVS and FNYEAQ. The CDR3 totals 12 residues. The CDR3 region has the DNA TGTGCCAGCAGCGGCAGGGGTTATGGCTACACCTTC. This encodes CASSGRGYGYTF.

This clonotype has a handful of counts. The chain carries TRBV3-1 and TRBJ2-3, with D possibly being TRBD2 (6 bases). This CDR3 is built from 17 residues. Trimming left V 0 bases short and J 1 base short, with 14 bases between. The V gene's germline CDR1 is LGHDT and CDR2 YNNKEL (reference sequence). CDR3 sequence reads: CASSQDGGLDGTDTQYF. The CDR3 bases are TGTGCCAGCAGCCAAGATGGAGGGTTAGACGGCACAGATACGCAGTATTTT.

This clonotype came up a few times. The gene calls are TRBV12-3 or TRBV12-4 and TRBJ1-2; the D gene is possibly TRBD1 (6 bases). V dropped 6 bases and J dropped 4 bases, with 12 bases sitting between them. The CDR3 contains 13 residues. CDR3 in amino acids: CASRETGTYGYTF. The DNA for the CDR3 is TGTGCCAGCAGAGAGACAGGAACCTATGGCTACACCTTC.

The chain recombines TRBV28 with TRBJ2-1; 9 bases map to TRBD2. The CDR3 totals 16 residues. The V gene's germline CDR1 is MDHEN and CDR2 SYDVKM. V gave up 4 bases and J gave up 3 bases; unmatched junction bases: 7. The CDR3 DNA sequence: TGTGCCAGCAGTTCGACCTATAGCGGGGGCTACAATGAGCAGTTCTTC. It is translated as CASSSTYSGGYNEQFF.

The chain couples TRBV7-2 to TRBJ2-5; no reliable D call. Germline V gene lookup returns CDR1 SGHTA and CDR2 FQGNSA. The CDR3 runs 14 residues. V lost 5 bases to trimming and J lost 3 bases, with 13 bases between them. In DNA form, the CDR3 reads TGTGCCAGCAGCCCAAGGACGGTAAAAGAGACCCAGTACTTC. Amino acid sequence: CASSPRTVKETQYF.

V usage is TRBV7-3 and J usage is TRBJ1-1; 7 bases map to TRBD1. The CDR3 consists of 14 residues. After removal of 3 bases from V and 4 bases from J, the junction contained 5 bases not matched to a gene. CDR1 SGHTA and CDR2 FQGTGA come from the germline V gene. The CDR3 here is CASSLTGSGTEAFF. The CDR3 DNA is TGTGCCAGCAGCTTGACAGGGTCGGGCACTGAAGCTTTCTTT.

This clonotype was detected a few times. The V gene is TRBV12-3 or TRBV12-4, the J gene TRBJ2-5; possibly TRBD2 for D (5 bases). Trimming pared 3 bases from V and 4 bases from J, leaving 9 bases between. The length of the CDR3 is 13 residues. As DNA, the CDR3 is TGTGCCAGCAGTTTCTGGAGGAGAGAGACCCAGTACTTC. As protein: CASSFWRRETQYF.

The sample holds a few counts of this clonotype. In DNA form, the CDR3 reads TGTGCCAGCAGCTTAGTTGTAGAAGAGACCCAGTACTTC. This translates into CASSLVVEETQYF. The rearrangement joins TRBV7-2 to TRBJ2-5, with no clear D. This CDR3 is 13 amino acids long. Per germline, CDR1 SGHTA and CDR2 FQGNSA. V dropped 1 base and J dropped 3 bases, with 6 bases sitting between them. Full variable domain (missing parts from reference TRBV7-2 and TRBJ2-5): GAGVSQSPSNKVTEKGKDVELRCDPISGHTALYWYRQSLGQGLEFLIYFQGNSAPDKSGLPSDRFSAERTGGSVSTLTIQRTQQEDSAVYLCASSLVVEETQYFGPGTRLLVL.

This chain uses TRBV7-2 with TRBJ2-7; D tentatively reads TRBD1 or TRBD2 (5 bases each). With 5 bases removed from V and 2 bases from J, the gap between germline ends came to 10 bases. The CDR3 consists of 13 residues. Germline assignment: CDR1 SGHTA and CDR2 FQGNSA. The DNA for the CDR3 is TGTGCCAGCAGCCGGGACGTAGCCTACGAGCAGTACTTC. It yields the protein CASSRDVAYEQYF.

The chain couples TRBV11-1 to TRBJ2-1; possibly TRBD1 for D (5 bases). Trimming pared 3 bases from V and 5 bases from J, leaving 5 bases between. Germline V lookup: CDR1 SGHAT, CDR2 FQDESV (reference sequence). The CDR3 has 12 residues. CDR3 coding DNA: TGTGCCAGCAGCTTCAGGGACAATGAGCAGTTCTTC. It codes for CASSFRDNEQFF.

This clonotype appeared a few times. This chain uses TRBV5-1 with TRBJ2-7; possibly TRBD1 for D (5 bases). Germline loops: CDR1 SGHRS, CDR2 YFSETQ. The V gene lost 7 bases and the J gene lost 5 bases, with 19 bases spanning the gap. The CDR3 is 14 amino acids. CDR3 region: CASGTQGGLDEQYF. The CDR3 DNA is TGCGCCAGCGGCACCCAGGGTGGGTTAGACGAGCAGTACTTC.

The chain has TRBV27 and TRBJ2-7; 7 bases fit TRBD1. The V gene end was trimmed by 3 bases and the J gene end by 3 bases; junction bases not matched to a gene: 2. The CDR3 is 13 residues long. Germline V gives CDR1 MNHEY, CDR2 SMNVEV (reference sequence). CDR3 sequence reads: CASSFGTDYEQYF. The DNA of the CDR3 is TGTGCCAGCAGTTTCGGGACAGACTACGAGCAGTACTTC.

Only a few counts were recorded for this clonotype. V and J are TRBV7-3 and TRBJ2-1, with no clear D. V was trimmed by 1 base and J by 7 bases, leaving 5 bases between them. CDR1 and CDR2 (germline): SGHTA, FQGTGA. The CDR3 is made up of 12 amino acids. CDR3 DNA sequence: TGTGCCAGCAGCTTAATGAAGAATGAGCAGTTCTTC. It specifies CASSLMKNEQFF.

This clonotype appeared a few times. The chain combines TRBV12-3 or TRBV12-4 with TRBJ1-4; 10 nucleotides match TRBD1. After removal of 3 bases from V and 8 bases from J, the junction contained 3 bases not matched to a gene. This CDR3 spans 14 amino acids. The CDR3 DNA is TGTGCCAGCAGTTTCGGACAGGGGGAGGAAAAACTGTTTTTT. Protein product: CASSFGQGEEKLFF.

The rearrangement links TRBV12-3 or TRBV12-4 to TRBJ1-5; TRBD1 matches 7 bases. This CDR3 has 15 amino acids. Unmatched junction bases numbered 7, after V lost 3 bases and J lost 5 bases. CDR3 coding DNA: TGTGCCAGCAGTTTTCAGGGGGTGGGCGATCAGCCCCAGCATTTT. This encodes CASSFQGVGDQPQHF.

This rearrangement joins TRBV2 to TRBJ1-5; 8 nucleotides align to TRBD1. The CDR3 has 15 residues. Germline assignment: CDR1 SNHLY and CDR2 FYNNEI. Trimming removed 5 bases from V and 1 base from J; junction bases left unmatched: 4. The CDR3: CASSQDRASNQPQHF. CDR3 coding DNA: TGTGCCAGCAGTCAGGACAGGGCCAGCAATCAGCCCCAGCATTTT. The whole variable domain, remainder taken from reference TRBV2 and TRBJ1-5, is EPEVTQTPSHQVTQMGQEVILRCVPISNHLYFYWYRQILGQKVEFLVSFYNNEISEKSEIFDDQFSVERPDGSNFTLKIRSTKLEDSAMYFCASSQDRASNQPQHFGDGTRLSIL.

This chain joins TRBV14 and TRBJ1-1; D gene uncertain. CDR3 length equals 13 residues. Germline V CDR1 and CDR2: SGHDN, FVKESK. Trimming left V 3 bases short and J 1 base short, with 6 bases between. CDR3 bases: TGTGCCAGCAGCCAGTGGGGGAACACTGAAGCTTTCTTT. Its translation is CASSQWGNTEAFF.

This clonotype was seen at least ten times. The V call is TRBV20-1, the J call TRBJ2-3; 8 bases match TRBD1. J lost 4 bases, V lost 5 bases, and 8 bases had no gene match. In germline, CDR1 is DFQATT, CDR2 SNEGSKA (reference sequence). The CDR3 consists of 14 residues. As DNA, the CDR3 is TGCAGTGCTCGCCAGGGGGCGCGGGCAGATACGCAGTATTTT. It encodes CSARQGARADTQYF.

At least ten counts were recorded for this clonotype. The chain is built from TRBV7-2 and TRBJ2-1; D is tentatively TRBD1 or TRBD2 (5 bases each). Germline V lookup: CDR1 SGHTA, CDR2 FQGNSA. The ends were cut back, 5 bases at V and 9 bases at J, with 14 bases in the middle. The CDR3 has 13 residues. The CDR3 DNA reads as TGTGCCAGCAGCCCGTGGGACGGCGGTGAGCAGTTCTTC. Its translation is CASSPWDGGEQFF.